This TCR beta chain is from a study of T cells in Graves' hyperthyroidism and ophthalmopathy. The study excluded patients with uncontrolled infection, other autoimmune disease, pregnancy or lactation. Points from the study as a whole: Before onset, ophthalmopathy was predicted by the model a median roughly 6.8 months earlier.

TCR beta CDR3 regions were amplified from RNA. The HTBI primer set drove a first-round RT-PCR of the TCR CDR3. Each CDR3 protein gets one entry after TCRdb re-called the multiplex PCR reads with MiXCR. The data show some 580,000 distinct CDR3 sequences, approximately 15% seen once. Germline V gene sequence: CDR1 DFQATT, CDR2 SNEGSKA (reference sequence). The CDR3 is 16 residues long. V dropped 5 bases and J dropped 5; count of bases not matched to a gene: 7. Comments on this clonotype: What it binds is unknown.

This chain joins TRBV20-1 and TRBJ2-2; 14 nucleotides line up with TRBD2. This receptor was obtained from a woman in her thirties or forties with Graves' ophthalmopathy. What was sequenced was blood. CDR3 nucleotide sequence: TGCAGTGCTCCGACTAGCGGGAGGGCCTGGACCGGGGAGCTGTTTTTT. This sequence encodes CSAPTSGRAWTGELFF.